This T cell receptor beta chain was found in a study of T-cell memory formation after mild COVID-19. Study context: In these data, TCR clusters were largely donor specific.

General study findings and limits: There was a balanced CD4/CD8 profile in clones contracting day 15 to 85, and later expanders leaned CD4+.

One entry per CDR3 protein, called by TCRdb with MiXCR from the 5' RACE reads. The repertoire has roughly 300,000 distinct CDR3 sequences, 15% to 20% of them found once; the top ten carry less than 30%. Trimming removed 0 bases at V and 2 bases at J, with 8 bases between. CDR3 size: 15 residues. Germline CDR1 MNHEY, CDR2 SVGAGI. This clonotype was observed a handful of times. Its matching antigen is unknown. This chain links TRBV6-5 with TRBJ1-3; D unclear. The sequence derives from a man between 18 and 29 years old who had mild COVID-19 (a few samples of this study predate the infection). Cell type and time point are not known. Sequencing was done on a sample of PBMCs or a T cell subset sorted from them (not recorded which). CDR3 DNA: TGTGCCAGCAGTTACTCGGTGGGAACTGGAAACACCATATATTTT. It translates to CASSYSVGTGNTIYF.